The 8 T cell receptor beta chains below all came from one sample that was sequenced in a study of tumor and adjacent non-tumor tissue in lung cancer. No cell sorting was done before RNA was extracted from the tissue. Three rounds of nested PCR, following a modified ARM-PCR protocol, produced the TCRbeta library. A single record per CDR3 protein comes from TCRdb applying MiXCR to the multiplex PCR reads. This table holds some 120,000 distinct CDR3 sequences, around three fifths found once. Source material: lung tumor tissue. The receptors stem from a man aged 30 to 45 with non-small cell lung cancer.

About this clonotype itself: The junction and the germline gene differ at one end; a read error may be behind it. The chain is built from TRBV20-1 and TRBJ1-4; D call uncertain. The germline V gene has CDR1 DFQATT and CDR2 SNEGSKA (reference sequence). This CDR3 is 13 amino acids long. The CDR3 region is CNASPGVREKLFF. Here the CDR3 DNA reads TGCAATGCTAGTCCCGGGGTTCGTGAAAAACTGTTTTTT.

Concerning this clonotype itself: A single base separates this from a much larger clone, so it may be a read error. This chain joins TRBV6-5 and TRBJ1-4; D gene ambiguous. This CDR3 has 13 amino acids. Germline V lookup: CDR1 MNHEY, CDR2 SVGAGI. CDR3 protein: CASRDATNEILFF. For the CDR3, the DNA is TGTGCCAGCAGGGATGCAACTAATGAAATACTGTTTTTT.

With regard to this clonotype: This may arise from a read error, as a much more abundant clone is one base away. The chain is built from TRBV4-1 and TRBJ2-2, with D uncertain. CDR3 size: 17 residues. The germline gives CDR1 MGHRA, CDR2 YSYEKL. CDR3 sequence: CASCQKSRATYTGELFF. The DNA of the CDR3 is TGCGCCAGCTGCCAAAAGAGTAGGGCGACTTACACCGGGGAGCTGTTTTTT.

Worth noting for this clonotype: A read error may account for a junction end that differs from germline. V is TRBV7-8 and J is TRBJ2-1; possible D gene TRBD1, 6 bases. The CDR3 loop spans 18 amino acids. The V gene's germline CDR1 is SGHVS and CDR2 FQNEAQ. This CDR3 reads CASSQRHLRGSSYKEQFF. The CDR3, as DNA: TGTGCCAGCAGCCAACGCCACTTAAGGGGGAGTTCCTACAAAGAGCAGTTCTTC.

This rearrangement joins TRBV24-1 to TRBJ2-1; 15 bases are shared with TRBD2. The CDR3 has 20 residues. Trimming took 4 bases from V and 3 from J; bases not matched to a gene: 12. Germline-derived CDR1 and CDR2 are KGHDR and SFDVKD. The CDR3 sequence: CATSDVDGTSGRFNYNEQFF. For the CDR3, the DNA is TGTGCCACCAGTGACGTTGATGGGACTAGCGGGAGGTTTAACTACAATGAGCAGTTCTTC.

Concerning this clonotype: The conserved final phenylalanine or tryptophan is absent from the CDR3, which likely points to a read error. The V call is TRBV20-1, the J call TRBJ1-5; 7 bases fit TRBD1. The CDR3 has 16 amino acids. CDR1 and CDR2 from the germline V gene are DFQATT and SNEGSKA (reference sequence). Trimming took 3 bases from V and 1 from J; bases not matched to a gene: 9. CDR3 loop: CSARRQGLTSNQPQHY. In DNA form, the CDR3 reads TGCAGTGCTAGGAGACAGGGTCTCACGAGCAATCAGCCCCAGCATTAT.

Worth noting for this clonotype: Given a much more abundant clone one base away, this may be a read error. V gene TRBV20-1 combines with J gene TRBJ1-5; D is possibly TRBD1 or TRBD2 (5 bases each). The J call may be incorrect, as the DNA end agrees better with TRBJ2-3. There are 13 residues in the CDR3. Germline V gene sequence: CDR1 DFQATT, CDR2 SNEGSKA (reference sequence). CDR3 coding DNA: TGCAGTGCTAGTCTGGGGGTTAACCAGCCCCAGTATTTT. Protein product: CSASLGVNQPQYF.

The chain combines TRBV4-1 with TRBJ2-5; maybe TRBD2 (6 bases). V lost 1 base, J lost 1 base, and 13 bases lay in between. Germline V gene data show CDR1 as MGHRA and CDR2 as YSYEKL. The length of the CDR3 is 16 residues. The CDR3 DNA is TGCGCCAGCAGCCAAGTTATCGCTAGCGCCCAAGAGACCCAGTACTTC. It encodes CASSQVIASAQETQYF.